Listed below are T cell receptor beta chains from one sample, sequenced in a study of early T cells in non-severe SARS-CoV-2 infection. TCRdb used MiXCR to reprocess the 5' RACE reads, holding one entry per CDR3 protein. The data hold tens of thousands of distinct CDR3 sequences, with roughly a tenth observed a single time. Sequenced material: whole blood. Source of these receptors: an adult who was a healthcare worker with PCR-confirmed SARS-CoV-2 infection or an uninfected control (not recorded which). The CDR3 runs from the conserved cysteine through the conserved F or W. Each record gives: J gene, clone size, D gene, V gene, CDR3 protein, CDR3 DNA. A D gene is named only where the DNA matches it firmly. Only some rows state a clone size, as once, few, many or a class for expanded clones.

>TRBJ2-1|many|TRBD2|TRBV2
CASKLGLAGKDEQFF
TGTGCCAGCAAATTGGGACTAGCGGGGAAGGATGAGCAGTTCTTC
>TRBJ1-1|-|-|TRBV5-1
CASRDQNTEAFF
TGCGCCAGCAGGGACCAGAACACTGAAGCTTTCTTT
>TRBJ1-5|-|-|TRBV5-5
CASSLGTELYQPQHF
TGTGCCAGCAGTCTGGGGACCGAACTTTATCAGCCCCAGCATTTT
>TRBJ2-4|-|-|TRBV19
CASSIPSGLLAKNIQYF
TGTGCCAGTAGTATCCCCTCAGGGCTACTAGCCAAAAACATTCAGTACTTC
>TRBJ1-1|-|-|TRBV5-4
CASTSHMNTEAFF
TGTGCCAGCACCTCCCACATGAACACTGAAGCTTTCTTT
>TRBJ2-1|few|-|TRBV12-3/TRBV12-4
CASSPSEGGIYNEQFF
TGTGCCAGCAGCCCCTCGGAAGGGGGAATTTACAATGAGCAGTTCTTC
>TRBJ1-6|few|TRBD1|TRBV14
CASSQGLRTGGSAPLHF
TGTGCCAGCAGCCAAGGCCTGAGGACAGGGGGAAGCGCACCCCTCCACTTT
>TRBJ2-1|-|-|TRBV12-3/TRBV12-4
CASSLPQGNNEQFF
TGTGCCAGCAGTTTACCACAGGGAAACAATGAGCAGTTCTTC
>TRBJ2-1|-|-|TRBV5-1
CASSLGLTGRFEQFF
TGCGCCAGCAGCTTGGGGCTGACGGGGAGGTTTGAGCAGTTCTTC
>TRBJ2-1|few|-|TRBV14
CASSQVYRLERQFF
TGTGCCAGCAGCCAAGTTTATAGGCTAGAGAGGCAGTTCTTC
>TRBJ1-2|few|-|TRBV5-4
CASSLMGQNYGYTF
TGTGCCAGCAGCTTGATGGGGCAGAACTATGGCTACACCTTC
>TRBJ2-5|-|-|TRBV7-9
CASSPKGLNYETQYF
TGTGCCAGCAGCCCCAAGGGACTCAACTACGAGACCCAGTACTTC
>TRBJ2-3|-|-|TRBV3-1
CASSQISPGATDTQYF
TGTGCCAGCAGCCAAATCTCCCCAGGGGCCACGGATACGCAGTATTTT
>TRBJ1-3|few|-|TRBV11-2
CASSLVVSGNTIYF
TGTGCCAGCAGCTTAGTAGTCTCTGGAAACACCATATATTTT
>TRBJ2-3|many|TRBD2|TRBV6-2/TRBV6-3
CASRQLAGVRPDTQYF
TGTGCCAGCAGACAACTAGCGGGGGTCCGGCCAGATACGCAGTATTTT
>TRBJ2-1|-|TRBD2|TRBV4-2
CASSLRLADEQFF
TGTGCCAGCAGCTTGCGACTAGCGGATGAGCAGTTCTTC
>TRBJ1-5|-|-|TRBV5-5
CASSLDWFQPQHF
TGTGCCAGCAGCTTGGATTGGTTCCAGCCCCAGCATTTT
>TRBJ2-7|many|-|TRBV20-1
CSARDHRDSGEQYF
TGCAGTGCTAGAGATCACAGGGACTCTGGCGAGCAGTACTTC
>TRBJ2-7|few|-|TRBV29-1
CSVLWRGTYEQYF
TGCAGCGTTCTTTGGAGGGGGACCTACGAGCAGTACTTC
>TRBJ2-5|many|-|TRBV20-1
CSARAPYDEETQYF
TGCAGTGCTAGAGCCCCTTACGACGAAGAGACCCAGTACTTC
>TRBJ1-5|many|-|TRBV12-3/TRBV12-4
CASSLRGLDQPQHF
TGTGCCAGCAGTCTTCGGGGCTTAGATCAGCCCCAGCATTTT
>TRBJ1-5|few|-|TRBV20-1
CSAMGANQPQHF
TGCAGTGCTATGGGGGCCAATCAGCCCCAGCATTTT
>TRBJ2-1|few|-|TRBV6-2/TRBV6-3
CASSYSSGKTYNEQFF
TGTGCCAGCAGTTACTCGTCGGGGAAGACCTACAATGAGCAGTTCTTC
>TRBJ1-1|-|-|TRBV5-1
CASKYWEDTEAFF
TGCGCCAGTAAATACTGGGAGGATACTGAAGCTTTCTTT
>TRBJ2-7|many|TRBD1|TRBV20-1
CSARPMDRGLHEQYF
TGCAGTGCTAGACCCATGGACAGGGGTCTTCACGAGCAGTACTTC
>TRBJ2-5|few|-|TRBV18
CASSPEGLAQYF
TGTGCCAGCTCCCCCGAGGGTCTCGCCCAGTACTTC
>TRBJ1-2|few|-|TRBV19
CASSSRASSSYGYTF
TGTGCCAGTAGTTCCAGGGCCTCAAGCTCCTATGGCTACACCTTC
>TRBJ2-4|many|TRBD2|TRBV4-1
CASSQGRGGIKNIQYF
TGCGCCAGCAGCCAAGGGAGGGGAGGGATCAAAAACATTCAGTACTTC
>TRBJ2-2|few|-|TRBV3-1
CASSPRAGMNTGELFF
TGTGCCAGCAGCCCCCGGGCAGGGATGAACACCGGGGAGCTGTTTTTT
>TRBJ2-1|many|-|TRBV7-9
CASSLAIGQFF
TGTGCCAGCAGCTTAGCTATAGGGCAGTTCTTC
>TRBJ2-7|few|-|TRBV7-8
CASSFTIRDEQYF
TGTGCCAGCAGCTTCACGATTCGGGACGAGCAGTACTTC
>TRBJ2-7|-|-|TRBV3-1
CASSPDPSRSEQYF
TGTGCCAGCAGCCCAGATCCTAGCAGGAGCGAGCAGTACTTC
>TRBJ1-5|-|-|TRBV10-1
CAKCGHNQPQHF
TGCGCCAAATGCGGGCACAATCAGCCCCAGCATTTT
>TRBJ1-2|few|-|TRBV5-1
CASSRGQTGGYTF
TGCGCCAGCAGCCGCGGACAGACGGGAGGCTACACCTTC
>TRBJ2-2|few|-|TRBV7-6
CASSLGRPENTGELFF
TGTGCCAGCAGCTTGGGACGCCCAGAGAACACCGGGGAGCTGTTTTTT
>TRBJ1-2|few|-|TRBV14
CASSQAVNHGYTF
TGTGCCAGCAGCCAAGCAGTTAATCATGGCTACACCTTC
>TRBJ1-2|-|-|TRBV6-2/TRBV6-3
CASSWHATGLASRRGYTF
TGTGCCAGCAGTTGGCATGCGACAGGCCTTGCTTCCCGACGTGGCTACACCTTC
>TRBJ2-7|many|TRBD2|TRBV7-9
CASSVSGNSYEQYF
TGTGCCAGCAGCGTTAGCGGGAACTCCTACGAGCAGTACTTC
>TRBJ2-6|many|-|TRBV2
CASRLGLGSGANVLTF
TGTGCCAGCAGATTGGGGCTCGGGTCTGGGGCCAACGTCCTGACTTTC
>TRBJ2-3|few|-|TRBV6-2/TRBV6-3
CASGGQSPDTQYF
TGTGCCAGCGGGGGCCAGTCCCCAGATACGCAGTATTTT
>TRBJ2-7|many|TRBD1|TRBV4-1
CASSPGAGGEEQYF
TGCGCCAGCAGCCCCGGGGCAGGGGGAGAGGAGCAGTACTTC
>TRBJ2-6|-|-|TRBV19
CASTDSNSGANVLTF
TGTGCCAGTACGGACAGCAACTCTGGGGCCAACGTCCTGACTTTC
>TRBJ2-1|few|-|TRBV21-1
CASSEQFF
TGTGCCAGCAGCGAGCAGTTCTTC
>TRBJ1-1|-|TRBD1|TRBV12-3/TRBV12-4
CASSSETGAEAFF
TGTGCCAGCAGTTCCGAGACAGGGGCTGAAGCTTTCTTT
>TRBJ1-5|few|-|TRBV3-1
CASSQGWENQPQHF
TGTGCCAGCAGCCAAGGTTGGGAAAATCAGCCCCAGCATTTT
>TRBJ1-3|-|-|TRBV5-1
CASSLAWQDGRNTIYF
TGCGCCAGCAGCTTGGCCTGGCAGGACGGCAGAAACACCATATATTTT
>TRBJ2-5|many|-|TRBV2
CASKGLAPETQYF
TGTGCCAGCAAAGGACTCGCCCCAGAGACCCAGTACTTC
>TRBJ2-1|-|-|TRBV5-1
CASSLEGGDPYNEQFF
TGCGCCAGCAGCTTGGAAGGCGGGGATCCCTACAATGAGCAGTTCTTC
>TRBJ1-2|many|-|TRBV7-2
CASSGRRQSYGYTF
TGTGCCAGCAGCGGAAGAAGACAGTCCTATGGCTACACCTTC
>TRBJ2-3|-|-|TRBV19
CASKASSSTDTQYF
TGTGCCAGTAAGGCCAGCTCAAGCACAGATACGCAGTATTTT
>TRBJ2-1|many|TRBD2|TRBV19
CASMPRYDRGSGGPLSYNEQFF
TGTGCCAGTATGCCGCGTTACGACAGGGGTAGCGGGGGGCCCCTCTCCTACAATGAGCAGTTCTTC
>TRBJ2-2|-|TRBD2|TRBV4-2
CACSHAGTSGGPNTGELFF
TGTGCCTGCAGCCATGCCGGGACTAGCGGGGGGCCGAACACCGGGGAGCTGTTTTTT
>TRBJ2-3|-|-|TRBV30
CAWSDSTDTQYF
TGTGCCTGGAGTGACAGCACAGATACGCAGTATTTT
>TRBJ1-1|-|-|TRBV2
CASSEALPNTEAFF
TGTGCCAGCAGTGAAGCGCTGCCCAACACTGAAGCTTTCTTT